This T cell receptor (beta chain) emerged from a study of Ad26.COV2.S vaccination and SARS-CoV-2 variants. In the study overall: Donor joined the COV1001 Ad26.COV2.S trial arm. Donor got 5x10^10 or 1x10^11 viral particles of Ad26.COV2.S.

Germline-derived CDR1 and CDR2 are MNHEY and SVGAGI. The length of the CDR3 is 13 residues. V lost 8 bases, J lost 5 bases, and 15 bases lay in between. Repertoires were generated with immunoSEQ multiplex PCR, while TCRdb's copy carries only in-frame clones and drops some. The sample carries 240,000 or so clones, 88% recorded once. With regard to this clone: The antigen is undetermined.

Treatment reported: about 20 received Ad26.COV2.S at low or high dose, single or two shots; five or six received placebo; per-sample allocation not given. The study sampled participants on day 63 after the first vaccine or placebo injection. Within Boston, the person who donated was an adult of 18-55 years. Study observations and caveats: Vaccine and placebo recipients had similar non-spike TCR breadth.

The chain has TRBV6-5 and TRBJ1-2, with D perhaps TRBD1 (6 bases). This material consisted of peripheral blood, taken in a trial of Ad26.COV2.S vaccine versus placebo. The clonotype originates from a person between 18 and 65 years old who received the Ad26.COV2.S COVID-19 vaccine or a placebo. CDR3 in amino acids: CASVGQGGYGYTF. In DNA, the CDR3 is TGTGCCAGCGTTGGCCAAGGGGGATATGGCTACACCTTC.